This T cell receptor (beta chain) derives from a study of beta chain features in type 1 diabetes. What was sequenced were expressed TCRB transcripts, since all of the isolated RNA had been reverse transcribed. Measured with immunoSEQ multiplex PCR; TCRdb has only the in-frame clones, and not every one. The sample lists some 360,000 clones, 9.5% to 10% occurring once. This clone was observed a few times. Its specificity is unknown. In germline, CDR1 is SGHRS, CDR2 YFSETQ. There are 16 residues in the CDR3. V was trimmed by 0 bases and J by 4 bases, leaving 14 bases between them. Notes on the study in general: cDNA-based sequencing might over-represent cells highly expressing TCR. VDJ junctions from patients with type 1 diabetes contained fewer insertions and more deletions. Among all four CD4+ subsets, Type 1 diabetes patients had TCRB CDR3s that were moderately but significantly shorter. The naive, central memory and Treg TCRB repertoires looked more alike in patients than they did in healthy donors.

The chain uses TRBV5-1 and TRBJ2-1, with D possibly matching TRBD2 (6 bases). Sequencing input: central memory CD4+ T cells from blood. This TCR came from a man aged 30 to 39 with type 1 diabetes. CDR3 amino acids: CASSLEGTEGYNEQFF. The CDR3 DNA is TGCGCCAGCAGCTTGGAGGGGACTGAGGGTTACAATGAGCAGTTCTTC.